One and the same sample provided the 21 T cell receptor beta chains below, sequenced in a study of vaccination and CD4 T cells after COVID-19. Treatment described: approximately 11-day PBMC culture with coronavirus spike peptide pools or control peptides (ViraFEST assay). These TCRs' antigens remain unknown. The Oncomine TCR Beta short-read assay was what sequenced the DNA obtained from cultured CD4+ T cells. MiXCR, applied by TCRdb to the PCR reads, yields one record per CDR3 protein. Of 15,000 to 20,000 distinct CDR3 sequences listed, roughly 78% are singletons. The sample in question was CD4+ T cells from blood, cultured in vitro, obtained after SARS-CoV-2 vaccination. Source of these receptors: a human donor who received a COVID-19 vaccine.

The rearrangement links TRBV2 to TRBJ2-3; maybe TRBD1 (6 bases). This CDR3 is 13 amino acids long. Germline loops: CDR1 SNHLY, CDR2 FYNNEI. Trimming removed 7 bases from V and 2 bases from J, with 10 bases in between. The CDR3 region has the DNA TGTGCCAGCACAGGACAGAACACAGATACGCAGTATTTT. The encoded protein is CASTGQNTDTQYF. Full variable domain (remainder filled in from reference TRBV2 and TRBJ2-3): EPEVTQTPSHQVTQMGQEVILRCVPISNHLYFYWYRQILGQKVEFLVSFYNNEISEKSEIFDDQFSVERPDGSNFTLKIRSTKLEDSAMYFCASTGQNTDTQYFGPGTRLTVL.

J is TRBJ1-3 and V is TRBV7-9; D is possibly TRBD1 (6 bases). V was trimmed by 6 bases and J by 0 bases, leaving 9 bases between them. The CDR3 spans 14 residues. Germline CDR1 SEHNR, CDR2 FQNEAQ (reference sequence). The CDR3: CASSMTGSGNTIYF. The CDR3 DNA reads as TGTGCCAGCAGTATGACAGGCTCTGGAAACACCATATATTTT.

This chain connects TRBV12-3 or TRBV12-4 to TRBJ1-2, with unresolved D. Trimming removed 2 bases at V and 5 bases at J, with 6 bases between. The CDR3 runs 12 residues. CDR3 sequence reads: CASSLQTYGYTF. The CDR3 DNA follows: TGTGCCAGCAGTTTACAGACTTATGGCTACACCTTC.

This clonotype was counted between two and nine times. V and J are TRBV7-2 and TRBJ2-7; 8 nucleotides align to TRBD1. This CDR3 has 14 amino acids. The V gene's germline CDR1 is SGHTA and CDR2 FQGNSA. J lost 9 bases, V lost 5 bases, and 12 bases had no gene match. Here the CDR3 DNA reads TGTGCCAGCAGCCCGACAGGGGATGGACGCGTGCAGTACTTC. Protein product: CASSPTGDGRVQYF.

The chain uses TRBV7-8 and TRBJ1-4, with 9 bases identical to TRBD1. From germline, CDR1 is SGHVS and CDR2 FQNEAQ. The length of the CDR3 is 17 residues. Trimming cost V 2 bases and J 3 bases; bases outside gene matches: 7. The CDR3 coding sequence is TGTGCCAGCAGCTTACCAAACAGGGGGCAAGCTAATGAAAAACTGTTTTTT. The encoded protein is CASSLPNRGQANEKLFF.

J is TRBJ1-2 and V is TRBV3-1; D is perhaps TRBD1 (5 bases). Deletions cut 0 bases from V and 8 bases from J, with 10 bases between. The CDR3 consists of 13 residues. Germline V gene data show CDR1 as LGHDT and CDR2 as YNNKEL (reference sequence). The CDR3 bases are TGTGCCAGCAGCCAAGAGGGAAGGGGCGGCTACACCTTC. The encoded protein is CASSQEGRGGYTF.

This chain uses TRBV29-1 with TRBJ1-1; D gene ambiguous. The CDR3 sequence is 14 residues long. CDR1 and CDR2 (germline): SQVTM, ANQGSEA. V lost 6 bases to trimming and J lost 0 bases, with 14 bases between them. The CDR3 sequence is CSVLVGFMNTEAFF. The CDR3 coding sequence is TGCAGCGTCCTTGTTGGGTTCATGAACACTGAAGCTTTCTTT.

The J gene is TRBJ2-3, the V gene TRBV24-1; 8 bases match TRBD1. The germline V gene encodes CDR1 KGHDR and CDR2 SFDVKD. Trimming at V came to 9 bases and at J to 7 bases, leaving 2 bases not matched to a gene. The CDR3 runs 11 residues. This CDR3 reads CATGTGHTQYF. As DNA, the CDR3 is TGTGCCACCGGGACAGGTCATACGCAGTATTTT.

V is TRBV10-1 and J is TRBJ2-7; D remains unclear. The CDR3 runs 11 residues. Trimming left V 0 bases short and J 7 bases short, with 4 bases between. Germline V lookup: CDR1 WNHNN, CDR2 SYGVQD (reference sequence). The CDR3 loop is CASSESREQYF. The CDR3, as DNA: TGCGCCAGCAGTGAGTCGAGGGAGCAGTACTTC.

This chain uses TRBV9 with TRBJ1-2; 7 positions match TRBD1. Losses at the gene ends were 4 bases for V and 3 bases for J; bases not matched to a gene: 12. The germline V gene has CDR1 SGDLS and CDR2 YYNGEE. CDR3 length: 16 residues. CDR3 sequence reads: CASSPRLGRGDYGYTF. The CDR3, as DNA: TGTGCCAGCAGCCCACGTCTCGGCAGGGGGGACTATGGCTACACCTTC.

The chain has TRBV20-1 and TRBJ2-3, with 12 bases fitting TRBD2. The CDR3 contains 16 residues. V was clipped by 3 bases and J by 5 bases; unmatched bases: 9. The germline V gene has CDR1 DFQATT and CDR2 SNEGSKA (reference sequence). CDR3 sequence: CSARASGGAIIDTQYF. CDR3 nucleotide sequence: TGCAGTGCTAGGGCTAGCGGGGGGGCAATAATAGATACGCAGTATTTT.

The table lists this clonotype with a few counts. V is TRBV19 and J is TRBJ1-2, with D possibly TRBD1 on 6 matching bases. The germline V and J ends were trimmed by 8 bases and 3 bases, with 7 bases remaining between them. The CDR3 length is 11 residues. CDR1 LNHDA and CDR2 SQIVND come from the germline V gene (reference sequence). The CDR3 protein is CASGGDYGYTF. CDR3 coding DNA: TGTGCCAGTGGGGGCGACTATGGCTACACCTTC.

This clonotype was found once. V usage is TRBV25-1 and J usage is TRBJ2-3, with 8 bases that match TRBD1. The CDR3 contains 15 residues. Germline CDR1 is MGHDK and CDR2 is SYGVNS. Germline trimming cut 4 bases from V and 2 bases from J; bases unmatched to any gene: 5. CDR3 region: CASSGSDRDTDTQYF. The CDR3 DNA reads as TGTGCCAGCAGTGGGTCGGACAGGGACACAGATACGCAGTATTTT.

The chain employs TRBV15 and TRBJ1-2; D is uncertain. The germline gives CDR1 LNHNV, CDR2 YYDKDF (reference sequence). This CDR3 has 13 amino acids. Trimming pared 3 bases from V and 9 bases from J, leaving 14 bases between. This chain's CDR3 is CATSSLRASRYTF. The CDR3 DNA is TGTGCCACCAGCAGTTTGAGGGCATCACGCTACACCTTC.

The chain links TRBV20-1 to TRBJ1-6; no reliable D call. The germline V gene has CDR1 DFQATT and CDR2 SNEGSKA (reference sequence). V was cut by 0 bases and J by 0 bases, with 6 bases left in between. The CDR3 covers 15 residues. The CDR3, as DNA: TGCAGTGCTAGAGATTTGAACTCCTATAATTCACCCCTCCACTTT. Translating gives CSARDLNSYNSPLHF.

This chain uses TRBV29-1 with TRBJ2-3; D may be TRBD1 or TRBD2 (5 bases each). The CDR3 sequence is 13 residues long. Germline V gives CDR1 SQVTM, CDR2 ANQGSEA. Trimming shortened V by 5 bases and J by 2 bases, and 11 bases separated the two germline ends. The chain's CDR3 is CSVRGRNTDTQYF. As DNA, the CDR3 is TGCAGCGTTAGGGGACGGAACACAGATACGCAGTATTTT.

As regards this clonotype: A junction boundary mismatches the germline segment, possibly from a read error. This rearrangement joins TRBV2 to TRBJ1-2; 8 bases line up with TRBD1. In germline, CDR1 is SNHLY, CDR2 FYNNEI. CDR3 size: 15 residues. CDR3 nucleotide sequence: TGTGCCAGCAGGGAAGGACAGGGAGGGTACTATGGCTACACCTTC. Its translation is CASREGQGGYYGYTF.

In this sample, this clonotype turned up once. The chain couples TRBV30 to TRBJ1-6, with D maybe TRBD1 (5 bases). The ends were cut back, 4 bases at V and 2 bases at J, with 9 bases in the middle. Germline V lookup: CDR1 GTSNPN, CDR2 SVGIG (reference sequence). The CDR3 spans 14 residues. DNA for the CDR3: TGTGCCTGGACCGAGGGGACCTATAATTCACCCCTCCACTTT. Translation gives CAWTEGTYNSPLHF.

This chain's CDR3 is CASSRQGAFSGANVLTF. The DNA for the CDR3 is TGTGCCAGCAGTAGACAGGGGGCCTTCTCTGGGGCCAACGTCCTGACTTTC. The rearrangement joins TRBV6-1 to TRBJ2-6; 10 nucleotides match TRBD1. The CDR3 covers 17 residues. CDR1 is MNHNS and CDR2 is SASEGT in the germline V gene. V lost 5 bases to trimming and J lost 0 bases; unmatched junction nucleotides: 4.

V is TRBV20-1 and J is TRBJ2-3, with D perhaps matching TRBD2 (5 bases). The CDR3 contains 14 residues. Germline CDR1 DFQATT, CDR2 SNEGSKA (reference sequence). Trimming removed 1 base at V and 1 base at J, with 9 bases between. The CDR3: CSARGDSGTDTQYF. In DNA, the CDR3 is TGCAGTGCTAGAGGTGATAGCGGCACAGATACGCAGTATTTT.

This sequence joins TRBV6-1 and TRBJ2-5; D is ambiguous. Germline V gene sequence: CDR1 MNHNS, CDR2 SASEGT. The V gene lost 7 bases and the J gene lost 7 bases, with 13 bases spanning the gap. The CDR3 sequence is 12 residues long. The CDR3 nucleotides are TGTGCCAGCAATAAAGGCTTGGGGACCCAGTACTTC. This encodes CASNKGLGTQYF.